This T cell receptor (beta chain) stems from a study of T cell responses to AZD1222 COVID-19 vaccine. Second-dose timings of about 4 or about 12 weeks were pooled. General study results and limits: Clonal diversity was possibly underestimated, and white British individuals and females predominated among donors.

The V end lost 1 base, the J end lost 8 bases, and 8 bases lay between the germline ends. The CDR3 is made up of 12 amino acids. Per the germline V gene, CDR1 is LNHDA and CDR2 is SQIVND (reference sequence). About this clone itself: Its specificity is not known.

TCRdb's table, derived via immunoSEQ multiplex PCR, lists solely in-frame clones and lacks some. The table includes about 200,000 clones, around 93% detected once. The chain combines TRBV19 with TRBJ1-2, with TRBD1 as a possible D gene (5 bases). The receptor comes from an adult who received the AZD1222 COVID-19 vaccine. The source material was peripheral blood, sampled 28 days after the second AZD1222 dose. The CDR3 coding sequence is TGTGCCAGTAGTATAGGACAGATCGGCTACACCTTC. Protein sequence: CASSIGQIGYTF.